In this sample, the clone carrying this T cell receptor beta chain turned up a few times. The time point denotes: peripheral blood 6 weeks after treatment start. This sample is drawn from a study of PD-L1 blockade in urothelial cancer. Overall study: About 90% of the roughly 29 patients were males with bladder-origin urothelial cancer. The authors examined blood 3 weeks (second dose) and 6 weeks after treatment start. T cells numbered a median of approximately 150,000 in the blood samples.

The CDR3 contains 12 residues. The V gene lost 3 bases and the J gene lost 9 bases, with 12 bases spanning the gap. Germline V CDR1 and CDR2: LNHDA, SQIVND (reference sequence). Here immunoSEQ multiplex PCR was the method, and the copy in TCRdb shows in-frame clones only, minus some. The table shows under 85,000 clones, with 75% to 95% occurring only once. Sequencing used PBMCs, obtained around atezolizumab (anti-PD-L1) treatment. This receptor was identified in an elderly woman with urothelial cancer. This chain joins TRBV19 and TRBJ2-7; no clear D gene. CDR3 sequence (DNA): TGTGCCAGTAGTATCCCAGATGGGCCGCAGTACTTC. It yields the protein CASSIPDGPQYF.